This T cell receptor beta chain was observed in a study of early T cells in non-severe SARS-CoV-2 infection. TCRdb itself ran the 5' RACE reads through MiXCR, one entry per CDR3 protein. Among about 70,000 distinct CDR3 sequences, about 14% were seen once, and the ten largest hold less than 5%. The CDR3 totals 13 residues. V was pared by 2 bases and J by 3 bases, with 8 bases between. Germline assignment: CDR1 MNHEY and CDR2 SMNVEV (reference sequence). V is TRBV27 and J is TRBJ2-7; D is uncertain. Source: whole blood, taken at baseline. This TCR was recovered from an adult who was a healthcare worker with PCR-confirmed SARS-CoV-2 infection or an uninfected control (not recorded which). CDR3 residues: CASSLESHYEQYF. The CDR3 region has the DNA TGTGCCAGCAGTTTAGAATCACACTACGAGCAGTACTTC.